The 5 T cell receptor beta chains listed next were all sequenced from one sample in a study of T cell clonotyping in hematopoietic cell transplantation (dated by TCRdb to the early 2020s). Libraries were built with the immunoSEQ multiplex PCR assay. The table was pulled from immuneACCESS by TCRdb, which kept in-frame rearrangements only. Such tables lose some clones; where checked, under half of the loss comes from unresolved V genes, and the rest has no known cause. Counted in this sample were nearly 5,500 clones; roughly 74% of them appeared once. 9.5% to 15% of the sample lies in the top ten. What this sample's time point label stands for: 30 days after allo-HCT. This sample comprised peripheral blood mononuclear cells, obtained 30 days after allogeneic stem cell transplant. Receptor source: a male patient between 60 and 69 years old who had an allogeneic stem cell transplant from an unrelated donor, so the T cells may come from the graft donor. Some clones in this sample may be carry-over from other donors' samples.

This clone was seen once. The chain joins TRBV7-3 to TRBJ2-2; D not resolved. Germline CDR1 and CDR2: SGHTA and FQGTGA. V was cut by 6 bases and J by 5 bases, with 10 bases left in between. The CDR3 sequence is 13 residues long. CDR3 region: CASRSDVTGELFF. DNA for the CDR3: TGTGCCAGCAGATCCGACGTAACCGGGGAGCTGTTTTTT.

V gene TRBV6-6 combines with J gene TRBJ1-2; D is unclear. This CDR3 region has 11 residues. Trimming took 5 bases from V and 8 from J, leaving 9 bases between them. Germline values: CDR1 MNHNY, CDR2 SVGAGI (reference sequence). The CDR3 spells CASSPRGGYTF. The CDR3 DNA is TGTGCCAGCAGTCCTCGAGGGGGCTACACCTTC.

The V gene is TRBV10-2, the J gene TRBJ1-2, with D possibly TRBD1 on 5 matching bases. From germline, CDR1 is WSHSY and CDR2 SAAADI. V shed 5 bases and J shed 5 bases, with 15 bases lying between them. CDR3 length equals 14 residues. The DNA of the CDR3 is TGCGCCAGCAGTCCCGAGTGGGGCCTGTATGGCTACACCTTC. It specifies CASSPEWGLYGYTF.

The chain has TRBV4-1 and TRBJ2-6; D gene unclear. The germline V gene has CDR1 MGHRA and CDR2 YSYEKL. The ends were cut back, 4 bases at V and 0 bases at J, with 13 bases in the middle. The length of the CDR3 is 17 residues. CDR3 amino acids: CASSPLVRSSGANVLTF. CDR3 nucleotides: TGCGCCAGCAGCCCCCTGGTTCGGTCCTCTGGGGCCAACGTCCTGACTTTC.

V is TRBV28 and J is TRBJ2-7, with D possibly TRBD2 on 5 matching bases. Looked up from germline, CDR1 is MDHEN and CDR2 is SYDVKM. The germline V and J ends were trimmed by 7 bases and 2 bases, with 12 bases remaining between them. The CDR3 contains 13 residues. The CDR3: CASKAGGPYEQYF. DNA of the CDR3: TGTGCCAGCAAGGCCGGCGGGCCCTACGAGCAGTACTTC.